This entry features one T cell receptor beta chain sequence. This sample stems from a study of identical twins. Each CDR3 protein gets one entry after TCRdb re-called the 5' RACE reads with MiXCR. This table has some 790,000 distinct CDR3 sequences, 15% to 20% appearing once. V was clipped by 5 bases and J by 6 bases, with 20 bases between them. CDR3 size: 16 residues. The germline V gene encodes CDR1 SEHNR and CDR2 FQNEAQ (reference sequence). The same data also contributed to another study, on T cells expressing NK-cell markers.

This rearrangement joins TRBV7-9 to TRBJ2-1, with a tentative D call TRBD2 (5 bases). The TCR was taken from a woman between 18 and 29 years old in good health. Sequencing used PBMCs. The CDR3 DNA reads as TGTGCCAGCAGCCAGAGGGATGGGTTAGTGGGCAATGAGCAGTTCTTC. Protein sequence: CASSQRDGLVGNEQFF.